The 24 T cell receptor beta chains below come from one sample, sequenced in a study of blood T cell repertoires in COVID-19. Using immunoSEQ multiplex PCR, the repertoire was profiled, and TCRdb retains in-frame clones only, with some absent. The sample includes fewer than 450,000 clones, roughly nine tenths seen only once; the top ten take roughly 1%. The sample consisted of PBMCs or T cells enriched from blood (not recorded which). The receptors shown here come from a woman aged 25 to 39 who had recovered from COVID-19.

The table lists this clone with a few counts. The V call is TRBV4-3, the J call TRBJ2-7; 9 positions match TRBD2. CDR3 size: 14 residues. Per germline, CDR1 LGHNA and CDR2 YSLEER. V lost 4 bases and J lost 5; bases outside the gene matches: 6. The CDR3 loop reads CASSPRGGNDEQYF. CDR3 nucleotide sequence: TGCGCCAGCAGCCCGCGGGGGGGAAATGACGAGCAGTACTTC.

This chain links TRBV7-9 with TRBJ2-1; D call uncertain. The CDR3 runs to 13 residues. The germline CDR1 and CDR2 sequences are SEHNR and FQNEAQ (reference sequence). V was shortened by 5 bases and J by 4 bases, with 9 bases between the two germline ends. CDR3 in DNA: TGTGCCAGCAGCCCGAGCTTGTACAATGAGCAGTTCTTC. This translates into CASSPSLYNEQFF.

V is TRBV12-1 and J is TRBJ2-3; the table's TRBD2 call for D was not verified on the DNA. TRBV12-1 is deemed a pseudogene. The CDR3 length is 20 residues. The DNA of the CDR3 is TGTGCCAGCAGCTTGGTGTGTGAGGTTCCTAGCGGGAAGACCACAGATACGCAGTATTTT. Translated, it gives CASSLVCEVPSGKTTDTQYF.

The chain joins TRBV27 to TRBJ2-5; 7 bases are a match to TRBD1. CDR3 size: 13 residues. J gave up 7 bases and V 5 bases, and 7 bases lay outside the gene matches. CDR1 MNHEY and CDR2 SMNVEV come from the germline V gene (reference sequence). The CDR3 here is CASSATGPRTQYF. In nucleotides, the CDR3 is TGTGCCAGCAGTGCGACAGGGCCAAGGACCCAGTACTTC.

This clone turned up a few times. The chain has TRBV28 and TRBJ1-2; 10 bases map to TRBD1. The CDR3 covers 16 residues. Per the germline V gene, CDR1 is MDHEN and CDR2 is SYDVKM. V lost 7 bases, J lost 2 bases, and 10 bases stayed unmatched. The CDR3 reads CASTLRPGQGNYGYTF. The CDR3 bases are TGTGCCAGCACCCTTCGTCCGGGACAGGGGAACTATGGCTACACCTTC.

The J gene is TRBJ2-3, the V gene TRBV7-2; tentative D call: TRBD2 (5 bases). Germline-derived CDR1 and CDR2 are SGHTA and FQGNSA. This CDR3 has 16 amino acids. Trimming cost V 3 bases and J 0 bases, with 13 bases left between them. CDR3 sequence (DNA): TGTGCCAGCAGCTTGTCCGGGGTCTCTAGCACAGATACGCAGTATTTT. This sequence encodes CASSLSGVSSTDTQYF.

The chain is built from TRBV3-1 (or the pseudogene TRBV3-2) and TRBJ2-7, with TRBD1 matching over 9 bases. Germline CDR1 reads LGHDT; CDR2 reads YNNKEL (reference sequence). V trimming: 2 bases; J trimming: 3 bases; junction bases outside the gene matches: 2. This CDR3 has 14 residues. The CDR3 bases are TGTGCCAGCAGCCAACGACAGGGGGACTACGAGCAGTACTTC. This sequence encodes CASSQRQGDYEQYF.

V is TRBV2 and J is TRBJ2-7; D unresolved. CDR1 SNHLY and CDR2 FYNNEI come from the germline V gene. The germline V and J ends were trimmed by 4 bases and 6 bases, with 13 bases remaining between them. CDR3 length equals 13 residues. CDR3 coding DNA: TGTGCCAGCAGTGTCACGCCAGTCCGCGAGCAGTACTTC. Its translation: CASSVTPVREQYF.

CDR3 sequence reads: CATSRDSRVPNTEAFF. CDR3 in DNA: TGTGCCACCAGCAGGGATTCCAGGGTACCGAACACTGAAGCTTTCTTT. V usage is TRBV15 and J usage is TRBJ1-1; maybe TRBD1 (5 bases). The CDR3 runs 16 residues. CDR1 LNHNV and CDR2 YYDKDF come from the germline V gene (reference sequence). V was trimmed by 3 bases and J by 1 base, leaving 15 bases between them.

As for this clone: The same CDR3 also results from other DNA sequences found in this sample. The genes are TRBV20-1 and TRBJ2-7; D gene uncertain. Trimming took off 0 bases at V and 2 bases at J, with 2 bases between the two ends. This CDR3 is built from 11 residues. From germline, CDR1 is DFQATT and CDR2 SNEGSKA (reference sequence). The CDR3 loop reads CSARDTYEQYF. The CDR3, as DNA: TGCAGTGCTAGAGATACCTACGAGCAGTACTTC.

The chain carries TRBV28 and TRBJ2-7, with unresolved D. The germline V and J ends were trimmed by 2 bases and 9 bases, with 14 bases remaining between them. Germline V lookup: CDR1 MDHEN, CDR2 SYDVKM. CDR3 length: 13 residues. CDR3 sequence (DNA): TGTGCCAGCAGTTTAGAGGCCGGAAGGCGGCAGTACTTC. Protein product: CASSLEAGRRQYF.

This chain joins TRBV7-9 and TRBJ1-6, with 10 nucleotides matching TRBD1. J lost 10 bases, V lost 5 bases, and 8 bases had no gene match. Germline values: CDR1 SEHNR, CDR2 FQNEAQ (reference sequence). CDR3 length: 15 residues. CDR3 loop: CASSRTGTGDSPLHF. The CDR3 DNA follows: TGTGCCAGCAGCCGAACCGGGACAGGGGACTCACCCCTCCACTTT.

The chain recombines TRBV5-6 with TRBJ1-2; 7 bases agree with TRBD1. There are 14 residues in the CDR3. The germline V gene has CDR1 SGHDT and CDR2 YYEEEE. The trim removed 3 bases at V and 7 bases at J, leaving 9 bases unmatched. Written as DNA, the CDR3 is TGTGCCAGCAGCTCCGGGACAGCATCCTCTGGCTACACCTTC. Translation gives CASSSGTASSGYTF.

The rearrangement uses TRBV19 and TRBJ1-3; 11 bases map to TRBD1. Per the germline V gene, CDR1 is LNHDA and CDR2 is SQIVND (reference sequence). V lost 3 bases, J lost 0 bases, and 16 bases stayed unmatched. There are 21 residues in the CDR3. DNA for the CDR3: TGTGCCAGTAGTATCTCAGCCGGGACAGGGGGATGGAGGAACTCTGGAAACACCATATATTTT. The encoded protein is CASSISAGTGGWRNSGNTIYF. The full variable domain, in which reference TRBV19 and TRBJ1-3 provide the parts outside the CDR3, is DGGITQSPKYLFRKEGQNVTLSCEQNLNHDAMYWYRQDPGQGLRLIYYSQIVNDFQKGDIAEGYSVSREKKESFPLTVTSAQKNPTAFYLCASSISAGTGGWRNSGNTIYFGEGSWLTVV.

The J gene is TRBJ1-6, the V gene TRBV4-3, with D unclear. The CDR3 is made up of 18 amino acids. Germline CDR1 and CDR2: LGHNA and YSLEER. V dropped 0 bases and J dropped 1 base, with 13 bases sitting between them. For the CDR3, the DNA is TGCGCCAGCAGCCAAGATTCGGCAGGAGGATCCTATAATTCACCCCTCCACTTT. Encoded protein: CASSQDSAGGSYNSPLHF.

The sample holds one count of this clone. J is TRBJ1-1 and V is TRBV6-9; 9 nucleotides line up with TRBD1. V dropped 6 bases and J dropped 8; count of bases not matched to a gene: 10. The CDR3 totals 14 residues. Germline CDR1 reads MNHGY; CDR2 reads SVAAGI. The CDR3 DNA reads TGTGCCAGCAGATACGGGACAGGGATGTGGGAAGCTTTCTTT. Amino acids: CASRYGTGMWEAFF.

The chain couples TRBV7-2 to TRBJ1-2; D gene unclear. V gave up 2 bases and J gave up 0 bases, with 10 bases separating them. From germline, CDR1 is SGHTA and CDR2 FQGNSA. CDR3 size: 15 residues. As DNA, the CDR3 is TGTGCCAGCAGCTTAAGCAGGATTCCTAACTATGGCTACACCTTC. It codes for CASSLSRIPNYGYTF.

This sequence joins TRBV5-1 and TRBJ1-1, with 10 nucleotides matching TRBD1. The CDR3 length is 16 residues. CDR1 and CDR2 from the germline V gene are SGHRS and YFSETQ. After removal of 0 bases from V and 5 bases from J, the junction contained 7 bases not matched to a gene. The CDR3 coding sequence is TGCGCCAGCAGCTTGGCCGTGGGACAGGGGAGGACTGAAGCTTTCTTT. This codes for CASSLAVGQGRTEAFF.

J is TRBJ2-1 and V is TRBV5-1; 9 positions match TRBD2. CDR3 size: 16 residues. V gave up 3 bases and J gave up 5 bases; unmatched junction bases: 9. Germline CDR1 reads SGHRS; CDR2 reads YFSETQ. CDR3 loop: CASSWGTSSENNEQFF. Here the CDR3 DNA reads TGCGCCAGCAGCTGGGGGACTAGCTCGGAAAACAATGAGCAGTTCTTC.

This chain links TRBV5-1 with TRBJ1-2, with TRBD1 matching over 7 bases. The V and J ends lost 4 bases and 10 bases, in that order; junction bases with no gene match: 16. Germline V gene data show CDR1 as SGHRS and CDR2 as YFSETQ. The CDR3 runs to 15 residues. CDR3 protein: CASSPGTADQQPYTF. CDR3 DNA: TGCGCCAGCAGCCCGGGGACAGCCGACCAGCAACCCTACACCTTC.

The genes are TRBV27 and TRBJ2-5; 10 bases are shared with TRBD2. The CDR3 contains 15 residues. The trim removed 9 bases at V and 5 bases at J, leaving 12 bases unmatched. Germline CDR1 is MNHEY and CDR2 is SMNVEV (reference sequence). The CDR3 is CASGPGLAWKETQYF. The CDR3 nucleotides read TGTGCCAGTGGTCCGGGACTAGCGTGGAAGGAGACCCAGTACTTC.

V gene TRBV5-1 combines with J gene TRBJ1-1; D not certain. The CDR3 is 15 amino acids. Between the trimmed V and J ends, which lost 0 bases and 4 bases, there was a span of 13 bases. Germline V gives CDR1 SGHRS, CDR2 YFSETQ. In DNA form, the CDR3 reads TGCGCCAGCAGCTTGGAATTCGGAGGAGGCACTGAAGCTTTCTTT. This gives the protein CASSLEFGGGTEAFF.

The CDR3 region is CASSSTGTGELFF. The CDR3 DNA reads TGTGCCAGCAGCTCTACAGGGACCGGGGAGCTGTTTTTT. The genes are TRBV7-9 and TRBJ2-2; TRBD1 is a possible D gene (6 bases). CDR3 length equals 13 residues. Germline CDR1 and CDR2: SEHNR and FQNEAQ (reference sequence). V shed 4 bases and J shed 5 bases, with 8 bases lying between them.

This sequence joins TRBV7-9 and TRBJ1-2; TRBD1 matches at 11 bases. Trimming cost V 1 base and J 6 bases; bases outside gene matches: 4. The germline V gene encodes CDR1 SEHNR and CDR2 FQNEAQ (reference sequence). This CDR3 contains 15 residues. The chain's CDR3 is CASSLEGTGGHGYTF. In nucleotides, the CDR3 is TGTGCCAGCAGCTTAGAGGGGACAGGGGGTCATGGCTACACCTTC.